One and the same sample provided the 27 T cell receptor beta chains below, sequenced in a study of CD4 T cells in relation to SARS-CoV-2 and coronaviruses. CD4+ T cells from unexposed donors were obtained before the COVID-19 pandemic (2011-2018). The cells were cultured for 10 days before CD4+ T cells were isolated. Sequencing used immunoSEQ multiplex PCR; TCRdb keeps in-frame clones, though not all of them. This sample has 22,000 or so clones, with 75% to 85% found just once. The antigens these receptors bind are not known. The source material was CD4+ T cells from PBMCs, cultured in vitro. The source of these receptors is a human donor in good health.

This sequence joins TRBV19 and TRBJ1-2, with D uncertain. V was clipped by 6 bases and J by 7 bases, with 15 bases between them. CDR3 size: 13 residues. Germline V lookup: CDR1 LNHDA, CDR2 SQIVND (reference sequence). CDR3 protein: CASREGGFGGYTF. The CDR3 coding sequence is TGTGCCAGTAGGGAGGGTGGATTCGGTGGCTACACCTTC. Looking up the rest from reference TRBV19 and TRBJ1-2 gives the full variable domain: DGGITQSPKYLFRKEGQNVTLSCEQNLNHDAMYWYRQDPGQGLRLIYYSQIVNDFQKGDIAEGYSVSREKKESFPLTVTSAQKNPTAFYLCASREGGFGGYTFGSGTRLTVV.

CDR3 DNA: TGTGCCAGCAGGTCCACAGGGCGGGGCTACACCTTC. Protein: CASRSTGRGYTF. The rearrangement links TRBV28 to TRBJ1-2; maybe TRBD1 (6 bases). The CDR3 runs 12 residues. Germline V gene data show CDR1 as MDHEN and CDR2 as SYDVKM. V shed 6 bases and J shed 8 bases, with 13 bases lying between them.

This clone appeared a few times. The chain is built from TRBV28 and TRBJ2-1, with D unclear. The CDR3 runs 15 residues. From germline, CDR1 is MDHEN and CDR2 SYDVKM. V lost 5 bases and J 7 bases, leaving 18 bases between the germline ends. CDR3: CASSPLSPLGNEQFF. The DNA for the CDR3 is TGTGCCAGCAGTCCCTTGAGCCCCCTGGGGAATGAGCAGTTCTTC.

The chain is built from TRBV6-5 and TRBJ1-1; D remains ambiguous. V was pared by 0 bases and J by 0 bases, with 2 bases between. The CDR3 spans 13 residues. The germline V gene encodes CDR1 MNHEY and CDR2 SVGAGI. The CDR3 is CASSYSVNTEAFF. The CDR3 DNA is TGTGCCAGCAGTTACTCGGTGAACACTGAAGCTTTCTTT.

This chain connects TRBV19 to TRBJ2-7; TRBD1 agrees at 7 bases. The CDR3 loop spans 14 amino acids. Germline V gene sequence: CDR1 LNHDA, CDR2 SQIVND (reference sequence). V lost 5 bases, J lost 0 bases, and 4 bases stayed unmatched. This chain's CDR3 is CASSRQGNSYEQYF. DNA of the CDR3: TGTGCCAGTAGTCGACAGGGAAACTCCTACGAGCAGTACTTC.

The chain recombines TRBV11-2 with TRBJ2-1; D may be TRBD1 or TRBD2 (5 bases each). Trimming removed 5 bases at V and 6 bases at J, with 20 bases between. From germline, CDR1 is SGHAT and CDR2 FQNNGV. This CDR3 has 16 amino acids. CDR3 in amino acids: CASSPMGLARGNEQFF. The CDR3 DNA reads as TGTGCCAGCAGCCCGATGGGGCTAGCCCGGGGCAATGAGCAGTTCTTC.

This clone was seen more than once but under ten times. The CDR3 nucleotides read TGTGCCAGCAGAGGGGGGATAGGATATAATTCACCCCTCCACTTT. Encoded protein: CASRGGIGYNSPLHF. The J gene is TRBJ1-6, the V gene TRBV9; a weak D match, TRBD1 (6 bases). This CDR3 region has 15 residues. Germline V gene data show CDR1 as SGDLS and CDR2 as YYNGEE. Trimming removed 5 bases from V and 4 bases from J, with 13 bases in between.

This rearrangement joins TRBV24-1 to TRBJ2-5; tentative D call: TRBD2 (5 bases). Germline values: CDR1 KGHDR, CDR2 SFDVKD. CDR3 length equals 14 residues. Deletions cut 6 bases from V and 9 bases from J, with 19 bases between. In DNA, the CDR3 is TGTGCCACCAGTCCCAACGGCGGGTCAAGGGCCCAGTACTTC. Protein: CATSPNGGSRAQYF.

The chain uses TRBV14 and TRBJ1-6; possible D gene TRBD1, 5 bases. CDR3 length: 16 residues. Germline-derived CDR1 and CDR2 are SGHDN and FVKESK. V shed 4 bases and J shed 5 bases, with 15 bases lying between them. CDR3 nucleotide sequence: TGTGCCAGCAGCCCTAGGGGTGGGGTCCATAATTCACCCCTCCACTTT. Its translation is CASSPRGGVHNSPLHF.

The V call is TRBV5-5, the J call TRBJ2-2; perhaps TRBD2 as D (5 bases). V was shortened by 1 base and J by 6 bases, with 10 bases between the two germline ends. The CDR3 is made up of 14 amino acids. The germline CDR1 and CDR2 sequences are SGHKS and YYEKEE (reference sequence). CDR3 residues: CASSLLAEAGELFF. DNA for the CDR3: TGTGCCAGCAGCTTGTTGGCGGAGGCCGGGGAGCTGTTTTTT.

J is TRBJ2-1 and V is TRBV19, with 9 bases aligning to TRBD1. V lost 7 bases, J lost 13 bases, and 17 bases stayed unmatched. Germline loops: CDR1 LNHDA, CDR2 SQIVND (reference sequence). The CDR3 has 15 amino acids. The CDR3 nucleotides read TGTGCCAGTATTAGAACACCGGGACAGGGAGGAAGACAGTTCTTC. Translation gives CASIRTPGQGGRQFF. Using reference TRBV19 and TRBJ2-1 for the parts outside the CDR3, the full variable domain is DGGITQSPKYLFRKEGQNVTLSCEQNLNHDAMYWYRQDPGQGLRLIYYSQIVNDFQKGDIAEGYSVSREKKESFPLTVTSAQKNPTAFYLCASIRTPGQGGRQFFGPGTRLTVL.

The chain uses TRBV7-3 and TRBJ2-1, with D possibly TRBD2 on 6 matching bases. CDR1 is SGHTA and CDR2 is FQGTGA in the germline V gene. With 5 bases removed from V and 4 bases from J, the gap between germline ends came to 12 bases. The CDR3 is 14 amino acids. The CDR3, as DNA: TGTGCCAGCAGCGCCACAGGAGGGTACAATGAGCAGTTCTTC. This codes for CASSATGGYNEQFF.

J is TRBJ1-1 and V is TRBV6-5; 9 bases are shared with TRBD1. Trimming cost V 6 bases and J 3 bases; bases outside gene matches: 5. Germline assignment: CDR1 MNHEY and CDR2 SVGAGI. This CDR3 region has 14 residues. CDR3 region: CASSRGQGYTEAFF. CDR3 in DNA: TGTGCCAGCAGCCGTGGACAGGGGTACACTGAAGCTTTCTTT.

This clone has more than one count but fewer than ten. This chain joins TRBV12-3 or TRBV12-4 and TRBJ1-1; D is unclear. The CDR3 is 12 amino acids. Trimming removed 3 bases from V and 5 bases from J, with 7 bases in between. CDR3 sequence: CASSFRETEAFF. The CDR3 region has the DNA TGTGCCAGCAGTTTTAGGGAGACTGAAGCTTTCTTT.

In DNA form, the CDR3 reads TGTGCCAGCAGCGCGGGACAAACGAACACTGAAGCTTTCTTT. Its protein product is CASSAGQTNTEAFF. The J gene is TRBJ1-1, the V gene TRBV9; TRBD1 is a possible D gene (6 bases). The V end was cut by 3 bases, the J end by 1 base, with 10 bases between. Germline-derived CDR1 and CDR2 are SGDLS and YYNGEE. The CDR3 is 14 residues long.

This clone was counted a few times. The chain uses TRBV10-1 and TRBJ1-1; no clear D gene. This CDR3 has 12 residues. Germline-derived CDR1 and CDR2 are WNHNN and SYGVQD (reference sequence). V was cut by 5 bases and J by 2 bases, with 6 bases left in between. CDR3 loop: CASSSGNTEAFF. CDR3 coding DNA: TGCGCCAGCAGTTCAGGAAACACTGAAGCTTTCTTT.

This clone came up a few times. The chain combines TRBV28 with TRBJ2-7; TRBD2 agrees at 11 bases. The CDR3 spans 15 residues. CDR1 and CDR2 (germline): MDHEN, SYDVKM. With V trimmed by 5 bases and J by 6 bases, 9 bases remained unmatched. The CDR3 nucleotides are TGTGCCAGCAGTCAGATAGCGGGAGGGCAGGGCGAGCAGTACTTC. The encoded protein is CASSQIAGGQGEQYF.

This clone was seen only a few times. At one end, the junction sequence differs from germline, possibly due to a read error. The chain combines TRBV28 with TRBJ2-3, with TRBD2 matching 8 bases. The CDR3 runs to 12 residues. Germline assignment: CDR1 MDHEN and CDR2 SYDVKM. In nucleotides, the CDR3 is TGTGCCAGCAGTTCCGGTCGACTAGCGTCAGGGTTT. This codes for CASSSGRLASGF.

The CDR3 loop reads CASGPTLRGPNQPQHF. The CDR3 coding sequence is TGTGCTAGTGGTCCCACGCTTCGAGGTCCCAATCAGCCCCAGCATTTT. The chain is built from TRBV12-5 and TRBJ1-5, with D hard to call. V was cut by 5 bases and J by 3 bases, with 17 bases left in between. The CDR3 length is 16 residues. Germline V gives CDR1 LGHNT, CDR2 FRNRAP.

This clone has more than one count but fewer than ten. The genes are TRBV6-6 and TRBJ2-5; no reliable D call. The CDR3 covers 11 residues. Looked up from germline, CDR1 is MNHNY and CDR2 is SVGAGI (reference sequence). Trimming stripped 6 bases from V and 2 bases from J, with 4 bases between. CDR3 residues: CASRTQETQYF. CDR3 sequence (DNA): TGTGCCAGCAGGACACAAGAGACCCAGTACTTC.

This chain connects TRBV7-2 to TRBJ2-7; a weak D match, TRBD2 (6 bases). CDR1 SGHTA and CDR2 FQGNSA come from the germline V gene. The CDR3 consists of 14 residues. Trimming left V 5 bases short and J 1 base short, with 12 bases between. The CDR3, as DNA: TGTGCCAGCAGCCGCTCGGAGGGTTCCTACGAGCAGTACTTC. Residues: CASSRSEGSYEQYF.

The chain recombines TRBV14 with TRBJ2-7, with 10 bases fitting TRBD2. The germline V gene has CDR1 SGHDN and CDR2 FVKESK. The CDR3 extends over 15 amino acids. V was pared by 1 base and J by 5 bases, with 5 bases of the junction left unmatched. CDR3 in DNA: TGTGCCAGCAGCCAAGGCCTAGCGGGAGTAGACGAGCAGTACTTC. It yields the protein CASSQGLAGVDEQYF.

The chain employs TRBV5-1 and TRBJ1-6; no clear D gene. This CDR3 contains 15 residues. Germline loops: CDR1 SGHRS, CDR2 YFSETQ. V was clipped by 0 bases and J by 8 bases, with 12 bases between them. Here the CDR3 reads CASSLAGVVDSPLHF. CDR3 DNA sequence: TGCGCCAGCAGCTTGGCCGGGGTTGTTGATTCACCCCTCCACTTT.

The chain employs TRBV23-1 and TRBJ2-1, with TRBD2 matching over 9 bases. TRBV23-1 is placed among ORFs of uncertain function. The CDR3 extends over 19 amino acids. V lost 0 bases and J lost 6; bases outside the gene matches: 15. CDR3 sequence (DNA): TGCGCCAGCAGTCAATCGAGGCGTGGACTAGCGAAACGGGTCAATGAGCAGTTCTTC. It codes for CASSQSRRGLAKRVNEQFF.

The chain employs TRBV21-1 and TRBJ2-7; TRBD2 is the table's D call and was not checked against the DNA. TRBV21-1 is marked as a pseudogene. The CDR3 totals 22 residues. The CDR3 is CASSKELPPTPGLAGGRYEQYF. CDR3 bases: TGTGCCAGCAGCAAAGAGCTCCCCCCAACACCGGGACTAGCGGGAGGTAGATACGAGCAGTACTTC.

Concerning this clone itself: A read error may account for a junction end that differs from germline. This chain links TRBV10-1 with TRBJ2-2, with 8 bases fitting TRBD2. The germline CDR1 and CDR2 sequences are WNHNN and SYGVQD (reference sequence). The CDR3 spans 14 residues. In DNA, the CDR3 is TGCGCCAGCCGTGAGAGCGGGAGTAGCGGGGAGCTGTTTTTT. Amino acid sequence: CASRESGSSGELFF.

The chain has TRBV6-2 or TRBV6-3 and TRBJ2-1, with D perhaps TRBD1 or TRBD2 (5 bases each). The CDR3 spans 14 residues. CDR1 and CDR2 from the germline V gene are MNHEY and SVGEGT. The V end lost 6 bases, the J end lost 9 bases, and 18 bases lay between the germline ends. The CDR3 region is CASSNLGSGTEQFF. CDR3 nucleotides: TGTGCCAGCAGCAACCTGGGGTCCGGGACTGAGCAGTTCTTC.